This record looks at one T cell receptor beta chain sequence and its context. Random hexamers were used to reverse transcribe roughly 0.45 to 1 ug of RNA. With immunoSEQ multiplex PCR, TCR beta CDR3 was amplified across 54 Vbeta and 13 Jbeta. TCRdb reprocessed the immunoSEQ multiplex PCR reads via MiXCR and lists one record per CDR3 protein. The table records some 250,000 distinct CDR3 sequences, 95% to 97% of them present only once. This specimen comes from a study of CD8 T cells in Susac syndrome. The CDR3 has 14 amino acids. CDR1 MGHRA and CDR2 YSYEKL come from the germline V gene. The V end lost 0 bases, the J end lost 6 bases, and 9 bases lay between the germline ends. The authors sequenced TCR beta from blood CD8+ and CD4+ T cells. Definite or probable Susac syndrome was diagnosed using recently defined diagnostic criteria.

The TCR comes from a human donor with Susac syndrome. The chain employs TRBV4-1 and TRBJ2-1; D gene unclear. Sequencing was performed on CD4+ T cells from PBMCs. CDR3 nucleotides: TGCGCCAGCAGCCAAGATCGGACCCTCAATGAGCAGTTCTTC. This gives the protein CASSQDRTLNEQFF.